This entry lists 21 T cell receptor beta chains sequenced from one sample in a study of T cells in localized non-small cell lung cancer. TCRdb's copy holds only in-frame clones and misses some; the assay was immunoSEQ multiplex PCR. The profile shows tens of thousands of clones, 86% of them singletons. The sequencing here drew on peripheral blood, taken before any cancer treatment. All receptors derive from a male donor aged 60 or over with stage III squamous cell lung carcinoma.

The chain uses TRBV28 and TRBJ2-3; D is perhaps TRBD1 (5 bases). Germline lookup yields CDR1 MDHEN and CDR2 SYDVKM. Between the trimmed V and J ends, which lost 6 bases and 4 bases, there was a span of 8 bases. This CDR3 region has 12 residues. The CDR3 nucleotides read TGTGCCAGCAGGGGGCTAGCAGATACGCAGTATTTT. As protein: CASRGLADTQYF.

This clone has just a few counts. This chain connects TRBV6-1 to TRBJ2-7; D gene uncertain. Germline CDR1 and CDR2: MNHNS and SASEGT. This CDR3 is built from 18 residues. V was cut by 1 base and J by 0 bases, with 19 bases left in between. CDR3 bases: TGTGCCAGCAGTGAAGAGTTGGGTCGGGCGGCGAGCTCCTACGAGCAGTACTTC. Translation: CASSEELGRAASSYEQYF.

This rearrangement joins TRBV6-5 to TRBJ1-2, with 7 bases lining up with TRBD1. Per germline, CDR1 MNHEY and CDR2 SVGAGI. J gave up 6 bases and V 2 bases, and 6 bases lay outside the gene matches. This CDR3 has 14 residues. The CDR3 region is CASSYTDRSNGYTF. Written as DNA, the CDR3 is TGTGCCAGCAGTTACACGGACAGGAGCAATGGCTACACCTTC.

The V gene is TRBV5-6, the J gene TRBJ2-5; D is perhaps TRBD2 (7 bases). Trimming removed 3 bases from V and 5 bases from J, with 20 bases in between. The CDR3 is 16 amino acids. Germline V CDR1 and CDR2: SGHDT, YYEEEE. CDR3 in amino acids: CASSSYRSGGLETQYF. The CDR3 bases are TGTGCCAGCAGCTCGTATCGGTCGGGGGGCCTGGAGACCCAGTACTTC.

The CDR3 protein is CASSLGDSGGEQFF. The CDR3 DNA sequence: TGCGCCAGCAGCTTAGGGGACTCGGGCGGGGAGCAGTTCTTC. This chain connects TRBV5-1 to TRBJ2-1; the D gene is possibly TRBD2 (6 bases). The CDR3 contains 14 residues. V was pared by 2 bases and J by 10 bases, with 16 bases between. From germline, CDR1 is SGHRS and CDR2 YFSETQ.

The chain employs TRBV7-9 and TRBJ1-2; no clear D. The CDR3 spans 14 residues. The V gene's germline CDR1 is SEHNR and CDR2 FQNEAQ (reference sequence). Deletions cut 7 bases from V and 2 bases from J, with 14 bases between. The CDR3 sequence is CASNPPGSNYGYTF. DNA of the CDR3: TGTGCCAGCAACCCCCCCGGGAGCAACTATGGCTACACCTTC.

This clone appeared a few times. V gene TRBV7-6 combines with J gene TRBJ2-7; tentatively, D is TRBD1 (6 bases). The CDR3 extends over 14 amino acids. V was shortened by 1 base and J by 6 bases, with 13 bases between the two germline ends. CDR1 is SGHVS, CDR2 FNYEAQ, per germline. CDR3 nucleotide sequence: TGTGCCAGCAGCTTAGTGCAGGGGCTCGGCGAGCAGTACTTC. Its translation: CASSLVQGLGEQYF.

The J gene is TRBJ1-1, the V gene TRBV18, with 8 bases lining up with TRBD1. The germline V gene encodes CDR1 KGHSH and CDR2 LQKENI. The V and J ends lost 5 bases and 6 bases, in that order; junction bases with no gene match: 5. This CDR3 comprises 13 residues. CDR3 protein: CASSTLDRAEAFF. The DNA of the CDR3 is TGTGCCAGCTCAACTTTGGACAGGGCTGAAGCTTTCTTT.

The gene calls are TRBV5-4 and TRBJ2-6; 8 bases fit TRBD1. This CDR3 spans 17 amino acids. Germline V lookup: CDR1 SGHNT, CDR2 YYREEE (reference sequence). The trim removed 1 base at V and 2 bases at J, leaving 5 bases unmatched. This CDR3 reads CASSLRQGRTGANVLTF. The CDR3 bases are TGTGCCAGCAGCTTGAGACAGGGGAGGACTGGGGCCAACGTCCTGACTTTC.

V gene TRBV18 combines with J gene TRBJ2-5; 13 bases agree with TRBD2. The J segment lost 5 bases and the V segment lost 5 bases, leaving 5 bases of the junction unmatched. Germline V gives CDR1 KGHSH, CDR2 LQKENI. CDR3 length: 15 amino acids. The CDR3 sequence is CASSSTSGGMETQYF. The CDR3 bases are TGTGCCAGCTCATCGACTAGCGGGGGGATGGAGACCCAGTACTTC.

This clone was observed once. The V call is TRBV27, the J call TRBJ1-2, with 8 bases matching TRBD1. With 3 bases clipped from V and 8 bases from J, the junction kept 2 bases outside the gene matches. The CDR3 runs 12 residues. Germline loops: CDR1 MNHEY, CDR2 SMNVEV (reference sequence). DNA of the CDR3: TGTGCCAGCAGTTTGACAGGGGTAGGCTACACCTTC. Its protein product is CASSLTGVGYTF.

This sequence joins TRBV28 and TRBJ2-7; TRBD1 matches 9 bases. J lost 0 bases, V lost 6 bases, and 9 bases had no gene match. Germline V gene data show CDR1 as MDHEN and CDR2 as SYDVKM. There are 16 residues in the CDR3. This CDR3 is CASRDEGQGSSYEQYF. The CDR3 nucleotides are TGTGCCAGCAGGGACGAAGGACAGGGGAGCTCCTACGAGCAGTACTTC.

The chain joins TRBV7-9 to TRBJ2-1; TRBD1 matches at 9 bases. The CDR3 is 14 amino acids. Germline CDR1 reads SEHNR; CDR2 reads FQNEAQ (reference sequence). V lost 4 bases, J lost 6 bases, and 4 bases stayed unmatched. DNA of the CDR3: TGTGCCAGCAGCTCGGACAGGGGTTCCAATGAGCAGTTCTTC. Protein product: CASSSDRGSNEQFF. Combining the CDR3 with reference TRBV7-9 and TRBJ2-1 gives the whole variable domain DTGVSQNPRHKITKRGQNVTFRCDPISEHNRLYWYRQTLGQGPEFLTYFQNEAQLEKSRLLSDRFSAERPKGSFSTLEIQRTEQGDSAMYLCASSSDRGSNEQFFGPGTRLTVL.

Only one count was recorded for this clone. The V and J genes are TRBV9 and TRBJ2-7, with 9 bases identical to TRBD1. The CDR3 consists of 16 residues. The junction had 14 bases not matched to a gene; V was cut back by 4 bases and J by 6 bases. CDR1 SGDLS and CDR2 YYNGEE come from the germline V gene. This CDR3 is CASSPLGQGLFGEQYF. The CDR3 DNA follows: TGTGCCAGCAGCCCTCTTGGACAGGGGCTCTTCGGCGAGCAGTACTTC. The entire variable domain, with the rest obtained from reference TRBV9 and TRBJ2-7, is as follows: DSGVTQTPKHLITATGQRVTLRCSPRSGDLSVYWYQQSLDQGLQFLIQYYNGEERAKGNILERFSAQQFPDLHSELNLSSLELGDSALYFCASSPLGQGLFGEQYFGPGTRLTVT.

This rearrangement joins TRBV2 to TRBJ1-6, with 7 bases matching TRBD1. The CDR3 is 15 amino acids. Germline values: CDR1 SNHLY, CDR2 FYNNEI. V dropped 5 bases and J dropped 7; count of bases not matched to a gene: 8. The DNA of the CDR3 is TGTGCCAGCAGTCGGGACAGCCTCTTCAATTCACCCCTCCACTTT. Protein product: CASSRDSLFNSPLHF.

This chain links TRBV30 with TRBJ1-1; D gene uncertain. V was pared by 2 bases and J by 1 base, with 8 bases between. In germline, CDR1 is GTSNPN, CDR2 SVGIG (reference sequence). The CDR3 runs 13 residues. The CDR3 DNA sequence: TGTGCCTGGAGTCCGTCTAGGAACACTGAAGCTTTCTTT. Translation gives CAWSPSRNTEAFF.

The chain joins TRBV27 to TRBJ2-7; the D is unclear. The V end was cut by 4 bases, the J end by 6 bases, with 7 bases between. Germline CDR1 reads MNHEY; CDR2 reads SMNVEV (reference sequence). CDR3 size: 11 residues. As DNA, the CDR3 is TGTGCCAGCAGTTCCGGTCTCGAGCAGTACTTC. This translates into CASSSGLEQYF.

The V gene is TRBV6-5, the J gene TRBJ1-1; maybe TRBD1 (5 bases). CDR3 length equals 13 residues. V lost 2 bases to trimming and J lost 4 bases, with 8 bases between them. CDR1 and CDR2 (germline): MNHEY, SVGAGI. The CDR3 DNA reads TGTGCCAGCAGTTACGGGGGGAGCACTGAAGCTTTCTTT. Residues: CASSYGGSTEAFF.

The chain employs TRBV28 and TRBJ1-4, with D uncertain. Germline V lookup: CDR1 MDHEN, CDR2 SYDVKM. The CDR3 covers 13 residues. V lost 8 bases to trimming and J lost 7 bases, with 14 bases between them. The DNA for the CDR3 is TGTGCCAGCTGTCCCCCCCGGGGTGAAAAACTGTTTTTT. Amino acid sequence: CASCPPRGEKLFF.

V usage is TRBV21-1 and J usage is TRBJ2-1; no DNA check was done on the table's D call, TRBD2. TRBV21-1 is classified as a pseudogene. The CDR3 is 16 amino acids. The CDR3, as DNA: TGTGCCAGCAGCAAAGCGCGCGCGGGAGAAATCCACGAGCAGTTCTTC. Protein product: CASSKARAGEIHEQFF.

CDR3 region: CSVEEATHFTDTQYF. DNA of the CDR3: TGCAGCGTTGAAGAAGCCACCCACTTCACAGATACGCAGTATTTT. This chain joins TRBV29-1 and TRBJ2-3; no firm D call. CDR1 SQVTM and CDR2 ANQGSEA come from the germline V gene. The CDR3 is 15 residues long. Trimming cost V 0 bases and J 2 bases, with 12 bases left between them.